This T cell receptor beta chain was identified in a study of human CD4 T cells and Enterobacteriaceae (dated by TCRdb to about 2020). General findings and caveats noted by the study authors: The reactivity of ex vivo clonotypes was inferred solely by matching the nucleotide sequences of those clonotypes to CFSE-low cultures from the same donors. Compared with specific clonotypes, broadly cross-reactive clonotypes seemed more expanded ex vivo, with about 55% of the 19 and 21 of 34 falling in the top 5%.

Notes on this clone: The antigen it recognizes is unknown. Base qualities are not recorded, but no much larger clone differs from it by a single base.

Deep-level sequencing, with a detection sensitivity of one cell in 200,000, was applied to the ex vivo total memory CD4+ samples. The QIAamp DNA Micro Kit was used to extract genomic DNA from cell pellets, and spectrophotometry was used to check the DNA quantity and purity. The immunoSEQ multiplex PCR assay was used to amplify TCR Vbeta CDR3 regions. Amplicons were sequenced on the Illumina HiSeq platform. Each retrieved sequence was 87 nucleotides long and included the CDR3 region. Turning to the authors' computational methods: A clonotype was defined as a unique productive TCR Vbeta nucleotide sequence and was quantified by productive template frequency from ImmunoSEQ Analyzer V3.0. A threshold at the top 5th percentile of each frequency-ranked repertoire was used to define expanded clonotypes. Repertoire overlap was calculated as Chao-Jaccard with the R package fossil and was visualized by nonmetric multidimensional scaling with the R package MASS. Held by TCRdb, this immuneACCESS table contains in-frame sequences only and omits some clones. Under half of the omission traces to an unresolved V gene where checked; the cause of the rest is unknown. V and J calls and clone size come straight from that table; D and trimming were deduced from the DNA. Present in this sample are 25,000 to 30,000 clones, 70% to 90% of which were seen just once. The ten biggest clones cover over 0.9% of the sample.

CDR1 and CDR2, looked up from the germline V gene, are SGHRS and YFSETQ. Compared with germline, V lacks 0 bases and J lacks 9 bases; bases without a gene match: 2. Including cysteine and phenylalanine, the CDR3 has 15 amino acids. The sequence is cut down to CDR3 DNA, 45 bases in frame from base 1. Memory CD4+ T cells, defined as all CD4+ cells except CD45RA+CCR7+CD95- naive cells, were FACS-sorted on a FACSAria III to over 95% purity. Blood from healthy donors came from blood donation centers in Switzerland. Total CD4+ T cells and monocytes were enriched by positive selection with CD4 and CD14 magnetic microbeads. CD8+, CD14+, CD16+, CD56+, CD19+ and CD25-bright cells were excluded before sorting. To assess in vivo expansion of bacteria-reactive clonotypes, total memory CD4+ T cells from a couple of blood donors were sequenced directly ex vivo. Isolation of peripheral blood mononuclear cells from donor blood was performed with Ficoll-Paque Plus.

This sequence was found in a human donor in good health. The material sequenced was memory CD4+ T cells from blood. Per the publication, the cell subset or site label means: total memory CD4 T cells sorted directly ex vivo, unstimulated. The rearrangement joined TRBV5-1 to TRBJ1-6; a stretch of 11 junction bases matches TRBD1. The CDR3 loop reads CASSLGDRGSSPLHF. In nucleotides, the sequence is TGCGCCAGCAGCTTGGGGGACAGGGGGTCTTCACCCCTCCACTTT.